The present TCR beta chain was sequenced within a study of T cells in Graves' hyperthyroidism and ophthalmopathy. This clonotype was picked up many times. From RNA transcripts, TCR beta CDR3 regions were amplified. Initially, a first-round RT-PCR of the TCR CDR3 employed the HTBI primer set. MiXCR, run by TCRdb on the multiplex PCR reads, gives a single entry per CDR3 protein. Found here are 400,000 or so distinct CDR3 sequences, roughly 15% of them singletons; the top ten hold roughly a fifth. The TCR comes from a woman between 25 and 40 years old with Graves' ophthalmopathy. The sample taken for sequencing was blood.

CDR3 protein: CASSQVQGNEQFF. The CDR3 DNA sequence: TGTGCCAGCAGCCAAGTTCAGGGGAATGAGCAGTTCTTC. This sequence joins TRBV3-1 and TRBJ2-1; D is perhaps TRBD1 (6 bases). There are 13 residues in the CDR3. Trimming pared 1 base from V and 7 bases from J, leaving 8 bases between. Germline loops: CDR1 LGHDT, CDR2 YNNKEL (reference sequence).